This T cell receptor (beta chain) was obtained from a study of Graves' ophthalmopathy and Graves' hyperthyroidism. Fresh peripheral blood, 8.5 to 10 ml, was the PBMC source. This clonotype was recorded a few times. RNA served as the template for amplifying TCR beta CDR3 regions. Amplification began with first-round RT-PCR using HTBI primers, then second-round multiplex PCR was performed. TCRdb redid the calling of the multiplex PCR reads with MiXCR, one entry per CDR3 protein. Among about 620,000 distinct CDR3 sequences listed, about a fifth were seen once. Material for sequencing was peripheral blood. This clonotype was sampled from a woman in her late teens or twenties with stable Graves' hyperthyroidism. Some clones in this sample may be carry-over from other donors' samples.

CDR3 loop: CASYRPGQGRDEQFF. In DNA form, the CDR3 reads TGTGCCAGCTATAGGCCGGGACAGGGGAGGGATGAGCAGTTCTTC. The chain combines TRBV28 with TRBJ2-1, with 10 positions matching TRBD1. This CDR3 is built from 15 residues. The J segment lost 8 bases and the V segment lost 8 bases, leaving 12 bases of the junction unmatched. CDR1 and CDR2 from the germline V gene are MDHEN and SYDVKM.